This T cell receptor beta chain was recovered during a study of a mutant IDH1 vaccine in newly diagnosed glioma. Study at large: Patients in the study were vaccinated eight times, receiving shots in weeks 1, 3, 5, 7, 11, 15, 19 and 23. Findings and limits, study-wide: Immune responses induced by the vaccine were seen in about 93% of patients, spanning multiple MHC alleles.

Some clones are missing from TCRdb's copy, which holds only in-frame ones; the method was immunoSEQ multiplex PCR. The sample lists 20,000 to 25,000 clones, roughly 70% occurring once. As to time point: week 11, during vaccination. Vaccination comprised doses that each held 300 ug of mutant IDH1 20-mer peptide, plus topical imiquimod. CDR1 and CDR2 (germline): LNHNV, YYDKDF (reference sequence). CDR3 size: 15 residues. The V and J ends lost 0 bases and 0 bases respectively, with 8 bases between them. This clone showed up just a few times. Its specificity is not known. Specimen: peripheral blood mononuclear cells (PBMCs), collected from a glioma patient whose treatment included an IDH1 peptide vaccine. The chain combines TRBV15 with TRBJ1-1; no clear D gene. The receptor was isolated from a man between 18 and 29 years old with glioma. Some clones in this sample may be carry-over from other donors' samples. CDR3 region: CATSRDPGMNTEAFF. The CDR3 DNA reads as TGTGCCACCAGCAGAGATCCAGGAATGAACACTGAAGCTTTCTTT. Full variable domain (remainder filled in from reference TRBV15 and TRBJ1-1): DAMVIQNPRYQVTQFGKPVTLSCSQTLNHNVMYWYQQKSSQAPKLLFHYYDKDFNNEADTPDNFQSRRPNTSFCFLDIRSPGLGDTAMYLCATSRDPGMNTEAFFGQGTRLTVV.